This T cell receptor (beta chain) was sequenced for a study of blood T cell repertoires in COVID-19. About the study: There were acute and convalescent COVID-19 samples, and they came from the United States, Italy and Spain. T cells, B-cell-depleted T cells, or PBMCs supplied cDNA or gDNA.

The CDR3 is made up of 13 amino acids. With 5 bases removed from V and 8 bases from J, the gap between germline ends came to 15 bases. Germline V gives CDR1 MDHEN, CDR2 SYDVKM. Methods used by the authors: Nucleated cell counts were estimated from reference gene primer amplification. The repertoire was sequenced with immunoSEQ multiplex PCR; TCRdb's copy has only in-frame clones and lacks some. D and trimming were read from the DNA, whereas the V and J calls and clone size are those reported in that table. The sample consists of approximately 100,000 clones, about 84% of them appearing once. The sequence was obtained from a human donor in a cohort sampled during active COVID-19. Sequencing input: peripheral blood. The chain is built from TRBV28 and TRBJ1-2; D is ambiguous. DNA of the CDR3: TGTGCCAGCAGTCCCCCGCGGCCTTGGGGCTACACCTTC. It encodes CASSPPRPWGYTF.